The 31 T cell receptor beta chains below were found in one sample sequenced in a study of cytomegalovirus exposure and HLA in healthy donors. Both 60 Vbeta primers and 13 Jbeta primers went into the PCR. The method was immunoSEQ multiplex PCR; TCRdb's version includes in-frame clones alone and lacks a portion of them. The sample shows approximately 32,000 clones, about 72% of them seen only once. Material for sequencing was PBMCs. The receptors shown here come from a woman younger than 45 in good health and CMV-seropositive.

V usage is TRBV4-1 and J usage is TRBJ1-1; a weak D match, TRBD1 (5 bases). Per the germline V gene, CDR1 is MGHRA and CDR2 is YSYEKL. Between the trimmed V and J ends, which lost 2 bases and 1 base, there was a span of 8 bases. The CDR3 is 14 residues long. The CDR3 DNA sequence: TGCGCCAGCAGCCAAAGGCAGGGGAACACTGAAGCTTTCTTT. Encoded protein: CASSQRQGNTEAFF.

V usage is TRBV28 and J usage is TRBJ2-4; D might be TRBD2 (5 bases). In germline, CDR1 is MDHEN, CDR2 SYDVKM. V was shortened by 5 bases and J by 7 bases, with 12 bases between the two germline ends. This CDR3 contains 13 residues. The CDR3: CASSRTRFNIQYF. CDR3 nucleotide sequence: TGTGCCAGCAGTCGGACTCGATTCAACATTCAGTACTTC.

The rearrangement joins TRBV2 to TRBJ1-2, with unresolved D. CDR3 size: 13 residues. V dropped 3 bases and J dropped 6 bases, with 11 bases sitting between them. Per the germline V gene, CDR1 is SNHLY and CDR2 is FYNNEI. CDR3 sequence reads: CASSEHYNDGYTF. The CDR3 coding sequence is TGTGCCAGCAGTGAGCACTATAATGATGGCTACACCTTC. The full variable domain, completed using reference TRBV2 and TRBJ1-2, is EPEVTQTPSHQVTQMGQEVILRCVPISNHLYFYWYRQILGQKVEFLVSFYNNEISEKSEIFDDQFSVERPDGSNFTLKIRSTKLEDSAMYFCASSEHYNDGYTFGSGTRLTVV.

This chain joins TRBV29-1 and TRBJ2-7, with D perhaps TRBD2 (6 bases). Trimming stripped 5 bases from V and 2 bases from J, with 10 bases between. The length of the CDR3 is 12 residues. Germline-derived CDR1 and CDR2 are SQVTM and ANQGSEA. Written as DNA, the CDR3 is TGCAGCGTTCTGGGGGGTCCCTACGAGCAGTACTTC. Translating it yields CSVLGGPYEQYF.

This clone was seen only a few times. The chain links TRBV9 to TRBJ2-6, with a weak D call TRBD1 (5 bases). Germline-derived CDR1 and CDR2 are SGDLS and YYNGEE. The CDR3 runs to 15 residues. V lost 3 bases, J lost 0 bases, and 7 bases lay in between. Written as DNA, the CDR3 is TGTGCCAGCAGCGAACAGGTCTCTGGGGCCAACGTCCTGACTTTC. Its protein is CASSEQVSGANVLTF.

The CDR3 spells CASSLLGGDEQFF. The CDR3 DNA reads TGTGCCAGCAGCTTATTGGGCGGGGATGAGCAGTTCTTC. The rearrangement joins TRBV7-2 to TRBJ2-1; tentatively, D is TRBD2 (6 bases). V was clipped by 2 bases and J by 8 bases, with 10 bases between them. There are 13 residues in the CDR3. CDR1 and CDR2 (germline): SGHTA, FQGNSA.

The rearrangement links TRBV7-8 to TRBJ2-7; D gene ambiguous. The CDR3 is 14 residues long. Germline V lookup: CDR1 SGHVS, CDR2 FQNEAQ. The ends were cut back, 1 base at V and 0 bases at J, with 7 bases in the middle. The CDR3 coding sequence is TGTGCCAGCAGCTTAGGTGCCAGCTCCTACGAGCAGTACTTC. It encodes CASSLGASSYEQYF.

The rearrangement joins TRBV13 to TRBJ1-6; 9 bases are shared with TRBD1. V was pared by 5 bases and J by 9 bases, with 8 bases of the junction left unmatched. Germline loops: CDR1 PRHDT, CDR2 FYEKMQ (reference sequence). The CDR3 contains 15 residues. CDR3 residues: CASSLSGTGFSPLHF. The CDR3 nucleotides are TGTGCCAGCAGCCTCTCCGGGACAGGGTTTTCACCCCTCCACTTT.

The chain employs TRBV6-4 and TRBJ1-2; 7 nucleotides agree with TRBD1. This CDR3 has 16 residues. The V and J ends lost 0 bases and 7 bases, in that order; junction bases with no gene match: 11. CDR1 and CDR2 (germline): MRHNA, SNTAGT. In DNA, the CDR3 is TGTGCCAGCAGTGACTCTAAGAGGGGGCGATTCGTTGGCTACACCTTC. Translating gives CASSDSKRGRFVGYTF.

This clone was observed a few times. The rearrangement uses TRBV5-1 and TRBJ1-2; tentative D call: TRBD1 (6 bases). V lost 3 bases and J 4 bases, leaving 7 bases between the germline ends. CDR3 length equals 12 residues. Looked up from germline, CDR1 is SGHRS and CDR2 is YFSETQ. The CDR3 nucleotides are TGCGCCAGCAGCTCACAGGGCTATGGCTACACCTTC. It encodes CASSSQGYGYTF.

V usage is TRBV6-1 and J usage is TRBJ1-2; TRBD1 matches at 11 bases. CDR1 MNHNS and CDR2 SASEGT come from the germline V gene. This CDR3 is 15 amino acids long. V was clipped by 6 bases and J by 1 base; unmatched bases: 4. The DNA of the CDR3 is TGTGCCAGCAGCTCCGGGACAGGGGGTAACTATGGCTACACCTTC. Translation: CASSSGTGGNYGYTF.

This clone was detected only a few times. The genes are TRBV6-4 and TRBJ1-2; 10 nucleotides match TRBD1. V lost 0 bases to trimming and J lost 8 bases; unmatched junction nucleotides: 0. This CDR3 has 13 amino acids. CDR1 is MRHNA, CDR2 SNTAGT, per germline. CDR3 residues: CASSDSTGGGYTF. The CDR3 DNA is TGTGCCAGCAGTGACTCGACAGGGGGCGGCTACACCTTC.

The V gene is TRBV28, the J gene TRBJ1-4; 8 bases fit TRBD1. CDR3 size: 14 residues. The V gene end was trimmed by 5 bases and the J gene end by 4 bases; junction bases not matched to a gene: 3. Germline V gene sequence: CDR1 MDHEN, CDR2 SYDVKM. The CDR3 reads CASSGTGGNEKLFF. The CDR3 nucleotides are TGTGCCAGCAGTGGGACAGGCGGTAATGAAAAACTGTTTTTT.

V and J are TRBV6-1 and TRBJ1-6; TRBD1 matches 7 bases. Trimming took 5 bases from V and 3 from J; bases not matched to a gene: 4. There are 15 residues in the CDR3. Germline V CDR1 and CDR2: MNHNS, SASEGT. In DNA form, the CDR3 reads TGTGCCAGCAGTAAGAGGGACAGCTATAATTCACCCCTCCACTTT. Residues: CASSKRDSYNSPLHF.

The CDR3 reads CAWSLWNRLGVYEQYF. In DNA, the CDR3 is TGTGCCTGGAGTCTTTGGAACCGCCTAGGGGTCTACGAGCAGTACTTC. The chain employs TRBV30 and TRBJ2-5; D may be TRBD1 (5 bases). The last part of the DNA fits TRBJ2-7 better; the J call may be wrong. Germline V gives CDR1 GTSNPN, CDR2 SVGIG (reference sequence). This CDR3 contains 16 residues.

There are a few counts of this clone. The chain joins TRBV5-1 to TRBJ2-1; TRBD2 agrees at 10 bases. J lost 5 bases, V lost 3 bases, and 2 bases had no gene match. Looked up from germline, CDR1 is SGHRS and CDR2 is YFSETQ. This CDR3 contains 14 residues. CDR3 sequence reads: CASSYGTSDNEQFF. The CDR3 DNA reads as TGCGCCAGCAGCTACGGGACTAGCGACAATGAGCAGTTCTTC.

This chain uses TRBV6-5 with TRBJ1-2, with 7 bases that match TRBD1. Trimming took 4 bases from V and 7 from J; bases not matched to a gene: 9. The CDR3 spans 14 residues. Germline V gene data show CDR1 as MNHEY and CDR2 as SVGAGI. The CDR3 DNA is TGTGCCAGCAGTTCGAGTGCACCAGGGGGTGGCTACACCTTC. As protein: CASSSSAPGGGYTF.

The V and J genes are TRBV10-3 and TRBJ2-3; 9 nucleotides agree with TRBD2. The CDR3 runs 15 residues. The V gene end was trimmed by 8 bases and the J gene end by 1 base; junction bases not matched to a gene: 7. Germline loops: CDR1 ENHRY, CDR2 SYGVKD. The CDR3 region is CAIRGGGERTDTQYF. Here the CDR3 DNA reads TGTGCCATCCGCGGGGGGGGAGAACGCACAGATACGCAGTATTTT.

The chain has TRBV6-5 and TRBJ1-1; unclear D gene. The CDR3 has 13 amino acids. The germline V and J ends were trimmed by 2 bases and 1 base, with 5 bases remaining between them. Per germline, CDR1 MNHEY and CDR2 SVGAGI. The CDR3 protein is CASSYLPNTEAFF. DNA of the CDR3: TGTGCCAGCAGTTACCTACCGAACACTGAAGCTTTCTTT.

In its sample, this clone was seen a few times. The chain employs TRBV28 and TRBJ1-1; 8 bases fit TRBD1. The CDR3 loop spans 14 amino acids. Germline V gene sequence: CDR1 MDHEN, CDR2 SYDVKM. The trim removed 6 bases at V and 1 base at J, leaving 4 bases unmatched. CDR3 sequence (DNA): TGTGCCAGCAGGCGACAGGGGAGGAACACTGAAGCTTTCTTT. Protein sequence: CASRRQGRNTEAFF.

The J gene is TRBJ1-1, the V gene TRBV2, with 10 bases fitting TRBD1. The CDR3 is 14 residues long. Germline CDR1 is SNHLY and CDR2 is FYNNEI. The V segment lost 11 bases and the J segment 0 bases; nucleotides outside the gene matches: 6. The CDR3 DNA follows: TGTGCCGTAGACAGGGGGCCCATGAACACTGAAGCTTTCTTT. Its protein product is CAVDRGPMNTEAFF.

The rearrangement uses TRBV28 and TRBJ2-5; D unresolved. TRBJ2-7 matches the DNA end more closely, so the J call is doubtful. Germline CDR1 MDHEN, CDR2 SYDVKM. CDR3 size: 14 residues. DNA of the CDR3: TGTGCCAGCAGTCTCCCTTACAGCTCCTACGAGCAGTACTTC. Translating it yields CASSLPYSSYEQYF.

This clone is a singleton in its sample. The rearrangement links TRBV18 to TRBJ2-6; 9 nucleotides align to TRBD1. The CDR3 is made up of 18 amino acids. With 5 bases clipped from V and 4 bases from J, the junction kept 12 bases outside the gene matches. Germline V gives CDR1 KGHSH, CDR2 LQKENI. In nucleotides, the CDR3 is TGTGCCAGCTCAACCTCACAGGGGGCCAATTCAGGGGCCAACGTCCTGACTTTC. Translation: CASSTSQGANSGANVLTF.

This chain joins TRBV19 and TRBJ1-4; 7 bases match TRBD1. Germline V gives CDR1 LNHDA, CDR2 SQIVND (reference sequence). Trimming removed 0 bases from V and 0 bases from J; junction bases left unmatched: 7. The CDR3 extends over 18 amino acids. The CDR3 here is CASSIDLPGGATNEKLFF. DNA for the CDR3: TGTGCCAGTAGTATAGATCTTCCAGGGGGAGCAACTAATGAAAAACTGTTTTTT.

The rearrangement links TRBV7-9 to TRBJ2-1, with D perhaps matching TRBD2 (7 bases). V lost 2 bases, J lost 3 bases, and 14 bases lay in between. The CDR3 runs 16 residues. From germline, CDR1 is SEHNR and CDR2 FQNEAQ (reference sequence). The CDR3 here is CASSLRGGGNYNEQFF. The CDR3 bases are TGTGCCAGCAGCTTACGAGGCGGGGGCAACTACAATGAGCAGTTCTTC.

V usage is TRBV9 and J usage is TRBJ2-3, with D possibly matching TRBD1 (5 bases). Germline V lookup: CDR1 SGDLS, CDR2 YYNGEE. CDR3 length equals 13 residues. V lost 3 bases and J 4 bases, leaving 9 bases between the germline ends. CDR3 sequence: CASSGTPSDTQYF. In nucleotides, the CDR3 is TGTGCCAGCAGCGGGACACCTTCAGATACGCAGTATTTT.

This clone turned up a few times. The chain combines TRBV2 with TRBJ2-5, with 7 bases aligning to TRBD2. The J call is doubtful: the DNA matches TRBJ2-7 better. The germline V gene encodes CDR1 SNHLY and CDR2 FYNNEI. The CDR3 loop spans 14 amino acids. The CDR3 region has the DNA TGTGCCAGCAGTCCCGGGACTACCAACTACGAGCAGTACTTC. This translates into CASSPGTTNYEQYF.

V and J are TRBV5-1 and TRBJ2-7, with D perhaps matching TRBD2 (6 bases). The CDR3 has 16 residues. Germline V gene sequence: CDR1 SGHRS, CDR2 YFSETQ. V was clipped by 4 bases and J by 4 bases, with 21 bases between them. The CDR3: CASSLNSGLGNYEQYF. CDR3 nucleotide sequence: TGCGCCAGCAGCCTAAATAGCGGTTTGGGGAATTACGAGCAGTACTTC.

In its sample, this clone was seen once. The V and J genes are TRBV4-1 and TRBJ1-5; 9 bases match TRBD1. The germline gives CDR1 MGHRA, CDR2 YSYEKL. V shed 4 bases, J shed 0 bases, and the junction held 4 bases outside the gene matches. The CDR3 extends over 16 amino acids. CDR3 region: CASSPRTGDSNQPQHF. DNA for the CDR3: TGCGCCAGCAGCCCCCGGACAGGGGATAGCAATCAGCCCCAGCATTTT.

This chain joins TRBV28 and TRBJ2-1, with D maybe TRBD2 (5 bases). Deletions cut 8 bases from V and 0 bases from J, with 11 bases between. The CDR3 consists of 14 residues. CDR1 and CDR2 from the germline V gene are MDHEN and SYDVKM. The CDR3 spells CASLTGISYNEQFF. Written as DNA, the CDR3 is TGTGCCAGCCTAACCGGGATCTCCTACAATGAGCAGTTCTTC.

As regards this clone: Other DNA sequences of this sample code for an identical CDR3. V is TRBV6-1 and J is TRBJ1-1; weak D call: TRBD1 (5 bases). The CDR3 spans 17 residues. The V gene's germline CDR1 is MNHNS and CDR2 SASEGT. V shed 2 bases and J shed 5 bases, with 21 bases lying between them. The CDR3 here is CASSENSLKSGGTEAFF. The CDR3 DNA follows: TGTGCCAGCAGTGAAAACAGTTTAAAGTCGGGGGGGACTGAAGCTTTCTTT.